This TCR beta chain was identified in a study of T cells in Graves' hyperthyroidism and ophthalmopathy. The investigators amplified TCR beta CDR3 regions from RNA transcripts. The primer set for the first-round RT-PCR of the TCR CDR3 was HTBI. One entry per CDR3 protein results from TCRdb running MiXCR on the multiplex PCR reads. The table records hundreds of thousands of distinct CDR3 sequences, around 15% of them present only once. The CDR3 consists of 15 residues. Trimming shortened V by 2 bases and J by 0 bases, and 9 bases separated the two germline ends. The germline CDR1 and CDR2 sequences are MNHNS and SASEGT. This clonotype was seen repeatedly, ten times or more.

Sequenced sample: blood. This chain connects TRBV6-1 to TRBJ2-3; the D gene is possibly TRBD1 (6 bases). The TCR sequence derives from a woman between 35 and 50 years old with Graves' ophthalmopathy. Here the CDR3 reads CASSESQGSTDTQYF. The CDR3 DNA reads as TGTGCCAGCAGTGAATCGCAGGGGAGCACAGATACGCAGTATTTT.